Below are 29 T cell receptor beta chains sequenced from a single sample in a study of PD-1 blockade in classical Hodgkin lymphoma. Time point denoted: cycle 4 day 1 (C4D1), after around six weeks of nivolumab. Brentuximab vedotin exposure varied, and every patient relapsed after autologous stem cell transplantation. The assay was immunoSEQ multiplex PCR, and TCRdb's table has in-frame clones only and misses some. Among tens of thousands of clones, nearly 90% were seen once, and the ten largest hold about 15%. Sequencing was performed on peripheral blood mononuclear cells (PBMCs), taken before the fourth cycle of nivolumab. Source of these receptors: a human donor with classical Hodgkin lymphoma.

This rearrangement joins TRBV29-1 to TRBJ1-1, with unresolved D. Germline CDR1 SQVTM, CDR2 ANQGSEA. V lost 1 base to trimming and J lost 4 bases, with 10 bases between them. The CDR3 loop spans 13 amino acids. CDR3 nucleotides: TGCAGCGTTGAAGGGCAGCAGGCCACTGAAGCTTTCTTT. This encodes CSVEGQQATEAFF.

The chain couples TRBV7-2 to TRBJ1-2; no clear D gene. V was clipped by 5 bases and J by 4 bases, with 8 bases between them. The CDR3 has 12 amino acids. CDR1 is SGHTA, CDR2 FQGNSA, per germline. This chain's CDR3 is CASSIQGYGYTF. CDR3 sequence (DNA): TGTGCCAGCAGCATACAAGGCTATGGCTACACCTTC.

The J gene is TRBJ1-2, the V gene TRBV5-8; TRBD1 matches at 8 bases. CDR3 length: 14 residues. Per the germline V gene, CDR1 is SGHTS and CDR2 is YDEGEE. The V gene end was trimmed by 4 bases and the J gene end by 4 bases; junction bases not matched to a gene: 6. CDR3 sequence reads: CASSQRTGSYGYTF. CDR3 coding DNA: TGTGCCAGCAGCCAGCGGACAGGGAGCTATGGCTACACCTTC.

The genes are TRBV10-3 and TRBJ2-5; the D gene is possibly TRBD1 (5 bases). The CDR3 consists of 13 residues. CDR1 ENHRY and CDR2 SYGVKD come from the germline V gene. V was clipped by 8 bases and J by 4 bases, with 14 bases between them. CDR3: CAIGPREGETQYF. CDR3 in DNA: TGTGCCATCGGGCCCAGGGAAGGAGAGACCCAGTACTTC.

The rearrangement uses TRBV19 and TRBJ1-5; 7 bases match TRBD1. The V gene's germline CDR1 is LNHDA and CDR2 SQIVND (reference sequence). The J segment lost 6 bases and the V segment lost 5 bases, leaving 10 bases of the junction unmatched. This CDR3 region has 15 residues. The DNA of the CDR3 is TGTGCCAGTAGTTTCCAGGGGGTTTTGTCTCAGCCCCAGCATTTT. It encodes CASSFQGVLSQPQHF.

The CDR3 loop reads CASSVTGTANYGYTF. CDR3 sequence (DNA): TGTGCCAGCAGCGTAACAGGAACAGCTAACTATGGCTACACCTTC. The rearrangement links TRBV9 to TRBJ1-2; D may be TRBD1 (5 bases). V was clipped by 1 base and J by 0 bases, with 10 bases between them. The CDR3 spans 15 residues. In germline, CDR1 is SGDLS, CDR2 YYNGEE. Using reference TRBV9 and TRBJ1-2 for the parts outside the CDR3, the full variable domain is DSGVTQTPKHLITATGQRVTLRCSPRSGDLSVYWYQQSLDQGLQFLIQYYNGEERAKGNILERFSAQQFPDLHSELNLSSLELGDSALYFCASSVTGTANYGYTFGSGTRLTVV.

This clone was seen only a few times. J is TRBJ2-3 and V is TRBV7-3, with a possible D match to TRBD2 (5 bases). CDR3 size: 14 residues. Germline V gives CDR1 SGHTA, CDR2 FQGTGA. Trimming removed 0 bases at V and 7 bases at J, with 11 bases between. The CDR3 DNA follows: TGTGCCAGCAGCTTAACGTTAGCGTCCCATACGCAGTATTTT. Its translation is CASSLTLASHTQYF.

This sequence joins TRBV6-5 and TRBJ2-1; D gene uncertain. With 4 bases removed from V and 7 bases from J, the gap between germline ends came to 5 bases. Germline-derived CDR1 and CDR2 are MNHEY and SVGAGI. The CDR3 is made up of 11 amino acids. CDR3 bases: TGTGCCAGCAGTTGGTCGAATGAGCAGTTCTTC. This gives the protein CASSWSNEQFF.

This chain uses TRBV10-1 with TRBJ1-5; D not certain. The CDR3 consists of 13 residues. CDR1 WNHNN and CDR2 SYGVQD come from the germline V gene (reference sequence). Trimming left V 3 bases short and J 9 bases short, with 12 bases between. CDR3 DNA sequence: TGCGCCAGCAGTGAAGTTTGGGGAGGGCCCCAGCATTTT. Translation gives CASSEVWGGPQHF.

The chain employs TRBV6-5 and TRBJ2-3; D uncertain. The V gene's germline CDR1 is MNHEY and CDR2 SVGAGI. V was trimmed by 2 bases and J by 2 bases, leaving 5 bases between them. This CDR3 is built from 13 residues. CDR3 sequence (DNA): TGTGCCAGCAGTTACACCTCCACAGATACGCAGTATTTT. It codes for CASSYTSTDTQYF.

The CDR3 bases are TGTGCCAGCCGCACCCCTGTAGGTGAAAAACTGTTTTTT. Translation gives CASRTPVGEKLFF. This chain joins TRBV6-5 and TRBJ1-4, with D hard to call. CDR3 length: 13 amino acids. Germline CDR1 and CDR2: MNHEY and SVGAGI. V was cut by 8 bases and J by 7 bases, with 14 bases left in between.

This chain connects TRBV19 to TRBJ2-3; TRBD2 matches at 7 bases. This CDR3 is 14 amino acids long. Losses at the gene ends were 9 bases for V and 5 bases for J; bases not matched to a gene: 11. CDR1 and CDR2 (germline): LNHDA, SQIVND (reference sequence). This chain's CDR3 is CASTPAGVEDTQYF. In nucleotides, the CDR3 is TGTGCCAGCACCCCGGCGGGAGTGGAAGATACGCAGTATTTT. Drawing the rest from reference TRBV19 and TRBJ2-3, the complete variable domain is DGGITQSPKYLFRKEGQNVTLSCEQNLNHDAMYWYRQDPGQGLRLIYYSQIVNDFQKGDIAEGYSVSREKKESFPLTVTSAQKNPTAFYLCASTPAGVEDTQYFGPGTRLTVL.

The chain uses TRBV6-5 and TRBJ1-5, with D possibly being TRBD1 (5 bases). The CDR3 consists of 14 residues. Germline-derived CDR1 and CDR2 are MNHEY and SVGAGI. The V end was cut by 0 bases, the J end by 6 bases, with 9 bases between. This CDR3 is CASSYSRQTQPQHF. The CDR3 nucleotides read TGTGCCAGCAGTTACTCGAGACAGACTCAGCCCCAGCATTTT.

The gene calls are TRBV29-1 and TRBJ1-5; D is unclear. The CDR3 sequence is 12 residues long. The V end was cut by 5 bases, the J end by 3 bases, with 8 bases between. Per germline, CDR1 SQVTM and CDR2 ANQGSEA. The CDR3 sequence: CSVLANNQPQHF. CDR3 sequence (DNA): TGCAGCGTTCTGGCCAACAATCAGCCCCAGCATTTT.

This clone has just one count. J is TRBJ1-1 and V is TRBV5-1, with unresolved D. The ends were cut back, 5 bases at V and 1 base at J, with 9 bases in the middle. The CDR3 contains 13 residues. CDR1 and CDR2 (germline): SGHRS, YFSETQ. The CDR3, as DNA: TGCGCCAGCAGTGCCCGGGGGAACACTGAAGCTTTCTTT. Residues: CASSARGNTEAFF.

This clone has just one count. The CDR3 spells CAWSGISNKDSGTYNEQFF. The CDR3 bases are TGTGCCTGGAGTGGCATATCTAATAAGGACTCCGGTACCTACAATGAGCAGTTCTTC. This chain uses TRBV30 with TRBJ2-1; TRBD2 might be the D (5 bases). Germline V gene sequence: CDR1 GTSNPN, CDR2 SVGIG (reference sequence). The CDR3 is 19 residues long. V was shortened by 1 base and J by 2 bases, with 24 bases between the two germline ends.

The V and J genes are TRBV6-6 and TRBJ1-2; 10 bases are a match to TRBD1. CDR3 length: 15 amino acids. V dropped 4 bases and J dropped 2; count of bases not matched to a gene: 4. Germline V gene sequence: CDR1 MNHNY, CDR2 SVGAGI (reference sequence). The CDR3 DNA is TGTGCCAGCAGTTCAGTGGACAGGGGGAACTATGGCTACACCTTC. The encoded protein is CASSSVDRGNYGYTF.

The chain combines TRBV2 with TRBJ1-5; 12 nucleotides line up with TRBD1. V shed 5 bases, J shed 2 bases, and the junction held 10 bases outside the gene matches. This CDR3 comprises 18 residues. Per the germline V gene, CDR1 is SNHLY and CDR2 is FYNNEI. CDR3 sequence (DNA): TGTGCCAGCAGTCTACGGGACAGGGGGCGAAGTGGCAATCAGCCCCAGCATTTT. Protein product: CASSLRDRGRSGNQPQHF.

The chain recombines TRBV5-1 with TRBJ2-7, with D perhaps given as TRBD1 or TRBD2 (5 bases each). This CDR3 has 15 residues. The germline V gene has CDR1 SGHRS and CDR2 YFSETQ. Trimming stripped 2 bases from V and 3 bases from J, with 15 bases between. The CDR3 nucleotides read TGCGCCAGCAGCTTAGAGGGGTCCCCTTACTACGAGCAGTACTTC. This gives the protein CASSLEGSPYYEQYF. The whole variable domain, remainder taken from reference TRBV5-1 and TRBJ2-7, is KAGVTQTPRYLIKTRGQQVTLSCSPISGHRSVSWYQQTPGQGLQFLFEYFSETQRNKGNFPGRFSGRQFSNSRSEMNVSTLELGDSALYLCASSLEGSPYYEQYFGPGTRLTVT.

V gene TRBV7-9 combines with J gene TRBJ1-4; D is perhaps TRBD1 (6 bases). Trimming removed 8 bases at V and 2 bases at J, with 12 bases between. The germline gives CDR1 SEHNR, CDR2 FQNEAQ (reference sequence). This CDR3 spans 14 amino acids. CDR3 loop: CASLQGPTNEKLFF. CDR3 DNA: TGTGCCAGCCTACAGGGCCCTACTAATGAAAAACTGTTTTTT.

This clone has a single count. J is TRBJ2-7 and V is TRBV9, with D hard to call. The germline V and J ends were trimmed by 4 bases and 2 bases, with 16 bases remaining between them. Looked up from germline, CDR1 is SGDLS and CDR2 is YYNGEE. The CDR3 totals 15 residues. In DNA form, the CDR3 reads TGTGCCAGCAGCCTTAAGATAGTCCCCACCTACGAGCAGTACTTC. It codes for CASSLKIVPTYEQYF.

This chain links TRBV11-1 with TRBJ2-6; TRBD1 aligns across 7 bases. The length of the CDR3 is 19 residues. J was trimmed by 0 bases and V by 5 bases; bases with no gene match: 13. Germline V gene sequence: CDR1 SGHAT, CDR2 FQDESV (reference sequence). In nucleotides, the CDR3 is TGTGCCAGCAGCGCCAACAGGGGCCATCAGAGCTCTGGGGCCAACGTCCTGACTTTC. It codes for CASSANRGHQSSGANVLTF.

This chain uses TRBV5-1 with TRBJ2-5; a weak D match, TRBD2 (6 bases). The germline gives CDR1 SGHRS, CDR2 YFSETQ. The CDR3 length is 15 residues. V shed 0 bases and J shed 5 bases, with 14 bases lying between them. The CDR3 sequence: CASSLDGSFRETQYF. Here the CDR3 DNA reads TGCGCCAGCAGCTTGGACGGGAGTTTTAGGGAGACCCAGTACTTC. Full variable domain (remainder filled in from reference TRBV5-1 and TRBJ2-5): KAGVTQTPRYLIKTRGQQVTLSCSPISGHRSVSWYQQTPGQGLQFLFEYFSETQRNKGNFPGRFSGRQFSNSRSEMNVSTLELGDSALYLCASSLDGSFRETQYFGPGTRLLVL.

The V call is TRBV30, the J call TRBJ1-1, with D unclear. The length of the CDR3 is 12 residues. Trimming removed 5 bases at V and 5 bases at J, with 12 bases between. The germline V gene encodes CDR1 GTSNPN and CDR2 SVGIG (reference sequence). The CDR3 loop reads CAWQVGATEAFF. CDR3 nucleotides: TGTGCCTGGCAGGTGGGTGCAACTGAAGCTTTCTTT.

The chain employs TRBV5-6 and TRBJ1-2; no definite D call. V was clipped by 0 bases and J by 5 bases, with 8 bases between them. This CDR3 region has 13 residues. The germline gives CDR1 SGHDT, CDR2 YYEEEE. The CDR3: CASSLGSGYGYTF. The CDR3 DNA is TGTGCCAGCAGCTTGGGTTCGGGGTATGGCTACACCTTC.

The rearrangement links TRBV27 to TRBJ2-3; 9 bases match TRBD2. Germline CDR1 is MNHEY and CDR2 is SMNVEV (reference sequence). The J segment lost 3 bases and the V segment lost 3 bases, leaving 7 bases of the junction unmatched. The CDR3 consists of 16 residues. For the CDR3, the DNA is TGTGCCAGCAGTTTTTTAGCGGGAGTAGCGACAGATACGCAGTATTTT. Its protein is CASSFLAGVATDTQYF.

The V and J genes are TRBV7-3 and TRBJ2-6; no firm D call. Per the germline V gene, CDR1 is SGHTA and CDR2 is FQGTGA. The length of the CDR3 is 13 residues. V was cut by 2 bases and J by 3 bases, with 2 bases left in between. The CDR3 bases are TGTGCCAGCAGCTTAGATGGGGCCAACGTCCTGACTTTC. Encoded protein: CASSLDGANVLTF.

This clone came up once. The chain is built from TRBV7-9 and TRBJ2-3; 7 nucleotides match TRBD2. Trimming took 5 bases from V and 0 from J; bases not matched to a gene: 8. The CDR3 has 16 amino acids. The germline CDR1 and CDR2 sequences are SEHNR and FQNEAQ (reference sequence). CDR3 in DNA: TGTGCCAGCAGCCCAAAGGGACTACCTAGCACAGATACGCAGTATTTT. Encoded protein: CASSPKGLPSTDTQYF.

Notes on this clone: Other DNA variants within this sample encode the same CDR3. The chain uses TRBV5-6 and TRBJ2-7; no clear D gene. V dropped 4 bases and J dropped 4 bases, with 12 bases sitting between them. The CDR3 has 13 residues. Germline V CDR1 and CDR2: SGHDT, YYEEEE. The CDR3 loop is CASSPEGSYEQYF. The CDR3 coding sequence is TGTGCCAGCAGCCCGGAAGGTTCTTACGAGCAGTACTTC. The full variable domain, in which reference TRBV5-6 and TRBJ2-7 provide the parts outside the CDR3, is DAGVTQSPTHLIKTRGQQVTLRCSPKSGHDTVSWYQQALGQGPQFIFQYYEEEERQRGNFPDRFSGHQFPNYSSELNVNALLLGDSALYLCASSPEGSYEQYFGPGTRLTVT.